The 29 T cell receptor beta chains below were found in one sample sequenced in a study of T cell responses to AZD1222 COVID-19 vaccine. TCRdb's copy holds only in-frame clones and misses some; the assay was immunoSEQ multiplex PCR. The data hold about 120,000 clones, with about 90% observed a single time. Sequencing was performed on peripheral blood, taken on day 0 of MenACWY control vaccination. These TCRs come from an adult in good health.

The rearrangement uses TRBV27 and TRBJ2-7, with 7 bases that match TRBD2. With 2 bases clipped from V and 3 bases from J, the junction kept 7 bases outside the gene matches. CDR1 and CDR2 (germline): MNHEY, SMNVEV (reference sequence). This CDR3 spans 15 amino acids. The CDR3 DNA reads as TGTGCCAGCAGTTTAACGCGGGAGACATTCTACGAGCAGTACTTC. Amino acids: CASSLTRETFYEQYF.

The V and J genes are TRBV7-2 and TRBJ2-1; 9 bases align to TRBD1. J was trimmed by 5 bases and V by 6 bases; bases with no gene match: 8. Germline V gives CDR1 SGHTA, CDR2 FQGNSA. This CDR3 contains 15 residues. CDR3 protein: CASRRGGQGNNEQFF. The CDR3, as DNA: TGTGCCAGCAGAAGGGGGGGACAGGGAAACAATGAGCAGTTCTTC.

This clone was picked up a small number of times. The chain recombines TRBV5-6 with TRBJ1-2; D possibly corresponds to TRBD1 (5 bases). CDR3 length: 14 residues. V dropped 6 bases and J dropped 8 bases, with 20 bases sitting between them. CDR1 SGHDT and CDR2 YYEEEE come from the germline V gene. This CDR3 is CASNKIRDPHGYTF. The CDR3 nucleotides read TGTGCCAGCAACAAAATTCGGGACCCGCACGGCTACACCTTC.

This clone appeared once. As DNA, the CDR3 is TGTGCCATCAGTCCGGACAGGGACCTAGGATATATATATAATTCACCCCTCCACTTT. Translated: CAISPDRDLGYIYNSPLHF. This chain joins TRBV10-3 and TRBJ1-6, with 8 bases fitting TRBD1. In germline, CDR1 is ENHRY, CDR2 SYGVKD. The CDR3 sequence is 19 residues long. The junction had 16 bases not matched to a gene; V was cut back by 5 bases and J by 4 bases.

The chain has TRBV24-1 and TRBJ1-2, with unresolved D. There are 13 residues in the CDR3. In germline, CDR1 is KGHDR, CDR2 SFDVKD. Trimming shortened V by 2 bases and J by 2 bases, and 5 bases separated the two germline ends. The CDR3 DNA reads as TGTGCCACCAGTGATTCAAAGAACTATGGCTACACCTTC. Translated, it gives CATSDSKNYGYTF.

V and J are TRBV4-1 and TRBJ1-2, with 9 bases that match TRBD1. Germline trimming cut 6 bases from V and 4 bases from J; bases unmatched to any gene: 12. This CDR3 comprises 16 residues. Germline lookup yields CDR1 MGHRA and CDR2 YSYEKL. The DNA for the CDR3 is TGCGCCAGCAGACAGGTCGGGACAGGGCAGATCTATGGCTACACCTTC. Its translation: CASRQVGTGQIYGYTF.

This clone was counted once. The rearrangement uses TRBV9 and TRBJ2-3; the match to TRBD2 covers 7 bases. From germline, CDR1 is SGDLS and CDR2 YYNGEE. This CDR3 has 12 amino acids. The V and J ends lost 3 bases and 6 bases, in that order; junction bases with no gene match: 1. The CDR3 bases are TGTGCCAGCAGCGGGCGGGGGGATACGCAGTATTTT. This encodes CASSGRGDTQYF.

V gene TRBV11-2 combines with J gene TRBJ1-2; 7 bases are shared with TRBD1. From germline, CDR1 is SGHAT and CDR2 FQNNGV. The CDR3 runs 14 residues. Germline trimming cut 5 bases from V and 2 bases from J; bases unmatched to any gene: 5. For the CDR3, the DNA is TGTGCCAGCAGCCCACCGACAGGGAACTATGGCTACACCTTC. Translation: CASSPPTGNYGYTF.

The genes are TRBV6-2 or TRBV6-3 and TRBJ1-5; TRBD1 is a possible D gene (6 bases). V was shortened by 4 bases and J by 5 bases, with 9 bases between the two germline ends. This CDR3 has 13 residues. Germline V gene sequence: CDR1 MNHEY, CDR2 SVGEGT. As DNA, the CDR3 is TGTGCCAGCAGTTCCGGGACATATCAGCCCCAGCATTTT. The encoded protein is CASSSGTYQPQHF.

This chain links TRBV24-1 with TRBJ2-1; TRBD2 matches at 9 bases. The CDR3 sequence is 15 residues long. CDR1 is KGHDR and CDR2 is SFDVKD in the germline V gene. Germline trimming cut 4 bases from V and 3 bases from J; bases unmatched to any gene: 3. CDR3 bases: TGTGCCACCAGTGAAGGGACTAGCCTCTACAATGAGCAGTTCTTC. This codes for CATSEGTSLYNEQFF.

A single count supports this clone. The J gene is TRBJ2-5, the V gene TRBV7-3; D uncertain. The length of the CDR3 is 15 residues. Germline CDR1 SGHTA, CDR2 FQGTGA. The V end lost 2 bases, the J end lost 1 base, and 11 bases lay between the germline ends. CDR3 loop: CASSLYKGIQETQYF. CDR3 in DNA: TGTGCCAGCAGCTTATATAAGGGAATCCAAGAGACCCAGTACTTC.

V usage is TRBV7-2 and J usage is TRBJ2-7; D unresolved. The length of the CDR3 is 15 residues. The germline CDR1 and CDR2 sequences are SGHTA and FQGNSA. Trimming left V 1 base short and J 0 bases short, with 10 bases between. CDR3 nucleotides: TGTGCCAGCAGCTTAGAGGGCAGGTGCTCCTACGAGCAGTACGTC. It is translated as CASSLEGRCSYEQYV.

The V gene is TRBV27, the J gene TRBJ1-2, with TRBD1 matching 10 bases. The CDR3 totals 14 residues. The germline gives CDR1 MNHEY, CDR2 SMNVEV (reference sequence). Trimming removed 5 bases from V and 7 bases from J; junction bases left unmatched: 7. CDR3 sequence (DNA): TGTGCCAGCAGTCCTAGGGACAGGGGAATTGGCTACACCTTC. It codes for CASSPRDRGIGYTF.

This clone occurred a few times. V gene TRBV29-1 combines with J gene TRBJ1-4; the D is unclear. The germline V gene encodes CDR1 SQVTM and CDR2 ANQGSEA. The V end lost 7 bases, the J end lost 8 bases, and 14 bases lay between the germline ends. There are 12 residues in the CDR3. CDR3 coding DNA: TGCAGCGCCGGCACCTTACAGGAAAAACTGTTTTTT. This gives the protein CSAGTLQEKLFF.

The chain combines TRBV9 with TRBJ1-2, with D maybe TRBD1 (5 bases). Per germline, CDR1 SGDLS and CDR2 YYNGEE. The CDR3 consists of 16 residues. Trimming pared 0 bases from V and 4 bases from J, leaving 16 bases between. The CDR3 loop is CASSVGAGRGGYGYTF. The CDR3 region has the DNA TGTGCCAGCAGCGTAGGGGCAGGGAGGGGCGGCTATGGCTACACCTTC.

The gene calls are TRBV5-4 and TRBJ2-7, with 8 bases aligning to TRBD2. Germline V lookup: CDR1 SGHNT, CDR2 YYREEE (reference sequence). Trimming took 0 bases from V and 5 from J; bases not matched to a gene: 1. The CDR3 is 13 residues long. CDR3 nucleotides: TGTGCCAGCAGCTTGGTAGCGGGAAACGAGCAGTACTTC. It is translated as CASSLVAGNEQYF.

The chain carries TRBV30 and TRBJ2-5; 7 nucleotides align to TRBD1. Germline values: CDR1 GTSNPN, CDR2 SVGIG (reference sequence). Unmatched junction bases numbered 13, after V lost 1 base and J lost 2 bases. The CDR3 length is 17 residues. This CDR3 reads CAWSGFLPGQIQETQYF. The CDR3 DNA reads TGTGCCTGGAGTGGGTTCCTTCCGGGACAGATACAAGAGACCCAGTACTTC.

This CDR3 is CASYGTSGRQYF. DNA for the CDR3: TGTGCCAGCTATGGGACTAGCGGGCGGCAGTACTTC. The rearrangement joins TRBV28 to TRBJ2-7, with 12 positions matching TRBD2. V lost 8 bases, J lost 9 bases, and 5 bases stayed unmatched. The CDR3 length is 12 residues. CDR1 and CDR2 from the germline V gene are MDHEN and SYDVKM.

This chain joins TRBV4-2 and TRBJ2-7; D is uncertain. CDR3 size: 12 residues. Per the germline V gene, CDR1 is LGHNA and CDR2 is YNFKEQ. V shed 1 base and J shed 12 bases, with 13 bases lying between them. The CDR3 bases are TGTGCCAGCAGCCAAGTAGGAGCCCTGGTGTACTTC. It encodes CASSQVGALVYF.

The chain has TRBV28 and TRBJ1-6; 7 bases map to TRBD1. After removal of 2 bases from V and 6 bases from J, the junction contained 4 bases not matched to a gene. Germline V lookup: CDR1 MDHEN, CDR2 SYDVKM. This CDR3 is 15 amino acids long. In DNA, the CDR3 is TGTGCCAGCAGTTTAAGCGACAGGGTTAATTCACCCCTCCACTTT. As protein: CASSLSDRVNSPLHF.

The rearrangement uses TRBV24-1 and TRBJ1-2, with 10 bases aligning to TRBD1. Germline V gives CDR1 KGHDR, CDR2 SFDVKD. The CDR3 length is 13 residues. V was pared by 4 bases and J by 6 bases, with 1 base of the junction left unmatched. The CDR3 nucleotides read TGTGCCACCAGTGAGGGGACAGGGGATGGCTACACCTTC. Its protein is CATSEGTGDGYTF.

This chain joins TRBV28 and TRBJ2-7; TRBD2 aligns across 7 bases. This CDR3 has 15 residues. The germline V gene has CDR1 MDHEN and CDR2 SYDVKM. J lost 1 base, V lost 3 bases, and 6 bases had no gene match. The CDR3 DNA reads TGTGCCAGCAGTTTCTCTAGCGGCGATTCCTACGAGCAGTACTTC. Protein: CASSFSSGDSYEQYF.

As DNA, the CDR3 is TGTGCCATCGTTCCGGGACAGAGCTCCTACGAGCAGTACGTC. Its protein is CAIVPGQSSYEQYV. The rearrangement joins TRBV10-3 to TRBJ2-7, with 7 positions matching TRBD1. In germline, CDR1 is ENHRY, CDR2 SYGVKD. Trimming removed 8 bases from V and 0 bases from J; junction bases left unmatched: 7. The CDR3 contains 14 residues.

This sequence joins TRBV4-2 and TRBJ1-4, with 9 bases aligning to TRBD1. Losses at the gene ends were 0 bases for V and 6 bases for J; bases not matched to a gene: 5. Germline values: CDR1 LGHNA, CDR2 YNFKEQ. CDR3 length: 16 residues. DNA of the CDR3: TGTGCCAGCAGCCAAGAGGGGTGGGACAGGGATGAAAAACTGTTTTTT. Amino acid sequence: CASSQEGWDRDEKLFF.

The chain recombines TRBV9 with TRBJ2-4; 7 bases align to TRBD2. CDR1 is SGDLS and CDR2 is YYNGEE in the germline V gene. After removal of 4 bases from V and 8 bases from J, the junction contained 15 bases not matched to a gene. The CDR3 length is 16 residues. The CDR3 DNA reads as TGTGCCAGCAGCCCCCTTTCTTGGCGGGAGTCGCACATTCAGTACTTC. It yields the protein CASSPLSWRESHIQYF.

The CDR3 DNA is TGCGCCAGCAGCCCGCCCATCGGGGGTCGGGGGAATGGTCACGAGCAGTACGTC. This codes for CASSPPIGGRGNGHEQYV. The chain is built from TRBV5-1 and TRBJ2-7; a weak D match, TRBD2 (6 bases). Germline-derived CDR1 and CDR2 are SGHRS and YFSETQ. V was trimmed by 4 bases and J by 5 bases, leaving 28 bases between them. The CDR3 has 18 amino acids.

The chain combines TRBV3-1 (or the pseudogene TRBV3-2) with TRBJ2-2; D uncertain. The V gene's germline CDR1 is LGHDT and CDR2 YNNKEL (reference sequence). V was shortened by 4 bases and J by 0 bases, with 12 bases between the two germline ends. The CDR3 spans 16 residues. The CDR3 region is CASSRKGSTNTGELFF. The DNA for the CDR3 is TGTGCCAGCAGCCGAAAGGGCAGTACGAACACCGGGGAGCTGTTTTTT.

This clone was picked up a small number of times. The chain employs TRBV27 and TRBJ1-4, with a possible D match to TRBD1 (6 bases). Germline assignment: CDR1 MNHEY and CDR2 SMNVEV (reference sequence). V was shortened by 4 bases and J by 6 bases, with 15 bases between the two germline ends. This CDR3 is built from 15 residues. The CDR3 sequence: CASSSAGERDEKLFF. CDR3 bases: TGTGCCAGCAGTTCTGCAGGGGAGCGGGATGAAAAACTGTTTTTT.

This clone was seen once. V and J are TRBV3-1 (or the pseudogene TRBV3-2) and TRBJ2-5, with TRBD1 matching over 10 bases. Germline assignment: CDR1 LGHDT and CDR2 YNNKEL (reference sequence). There are 17 residues in the CDR3. The trim removed 3 bases at V and 1 base at J, leaving 8 bases unmatched. CDR3: CASSHHRDRGFQETQYF. CDR3 nucleotide sequence: TGTGCCAGCAGCCATCACCGGGACAGGGGCTTCCAAGAGACCCAGTACTTC.